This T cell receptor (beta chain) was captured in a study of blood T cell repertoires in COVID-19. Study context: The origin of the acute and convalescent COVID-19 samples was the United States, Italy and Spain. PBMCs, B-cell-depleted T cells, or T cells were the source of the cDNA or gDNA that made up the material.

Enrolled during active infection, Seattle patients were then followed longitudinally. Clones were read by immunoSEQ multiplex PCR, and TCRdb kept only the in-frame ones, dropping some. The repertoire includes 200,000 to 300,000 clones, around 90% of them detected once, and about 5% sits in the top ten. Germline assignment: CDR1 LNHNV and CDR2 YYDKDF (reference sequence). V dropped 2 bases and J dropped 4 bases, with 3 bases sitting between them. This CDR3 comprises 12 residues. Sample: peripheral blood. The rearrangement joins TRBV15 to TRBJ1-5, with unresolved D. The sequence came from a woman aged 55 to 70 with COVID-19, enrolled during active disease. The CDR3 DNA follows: TGTGCCACCAGCAGACAAAATCAGCCCCAGCATTTT. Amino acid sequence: CATSRQNQPQHF.